Presented here are 10 T cell receptor beta chains from one specimen sequenced in a study of control samples from healthy donors and cancer patients. Only in-frame clones appear in the TCRdb table, and some are missing; sequencing was by immunoSEQ multiplex PCR. The sample lists just under 75,000 clones, about 90% seen once, with 4% in the top ten. The sequenced sample was blood. The origin of the receptors is a woman in her fifties or sixties in good health.

The genes are TRBV9 and TRBJ1-2; no clear D. Germline V CDR1 and CDR2: SGDLS, YYNGEE. This CDR3 is 14 amino acids long. V lost 2 bases, J lost 3 bases, and 11 bases lay in between. The CDR3 sequence is CASSVSARDYGYTF. DNA for the CDR3: TGTGCCAGCAGCGTTTCCGCGAGGGACTATGGCTACACCTTC.

The chain has TRBV6-5 and TRBJ1-2; 9 positions match TRBD1. This CDR3 is built from 14 residues. In germline, CDR1 is MNHEY, CDR2 SVGAGI. J was trimmed by 4 bases and V by 4 bases; bases with no gene match: 4. DNA of the CDR3: TGTGCCAGCAGTTCCGGACAGGGGACCTATGGCTACACCTTC. It encodes CASSSGQGTYGYTF.

The gene calls are TRBV6-1 and TRBJ2-1, with 7 bases lining up with TRBD2. Germline V gene lookup returns CDR1 MNHNS and CDR2 SASEGT. The CDR3 spans 15 residues. V lost 2 bases and J lost 1; bases outside the gene matches: 2. The CDR3, as DNA: TGTGCCAGCAGTGAACTAGCGGATTCCTACAATGAGCAGTTCTTC. It is translated as CASSELADSYNEQFF.

The chain joins TRBV7-6 to TRBJ1-1, with a weak D call TRBD1 (5 bases). The CDR3 is 14 residues long. The germline gives CDR1 SGHVS, CDR2 FNYEAQ. V was clipped by 4 bases and J by 3 bases, with 12 bases between them. The CDR3 loop is CASSWSGKDTEAFF. In DNA form, the CDR3 reads TGTGCCAGCAGCTGGTCAGGGAAGGACACTGAAGCTTTCTTT.

V usage is TRBV10-3 and J usage is TRBJ2-7; no firm D call. V lost 3 bases to trimming and J lost 0 bases, with 12 bases between them. The V gene's germline CDR1 is ENHRY and CDR2 SYGVKD. CDR3 size: 15 residues. CDR3 sequence: CAISDVVTSSYEQYF. The CDR3 coding sequence is TGTGCCATCAGTGATGTGGTTACGAGCTCCTACGAGCAGTACTTC.

This chain connects TRBV11-2 to TRBJ2-5; TRBD2 matches 8 bases. The CDR3 length is 17 residues. V shed 2 bases and J 2 bases; nucleotides not matched to a gene: 10. The germline V gene encodes CDR1 SGHAT and CDR2 FQNNGV. CDR3 sequence (DNA): TGTGCCAGCAGCTTACGAATACCTAGCGGGTCACAAGAGACCCAGTACTTC. It yields the protein CASSLRIPSGSQETQYF.

The rearrangement links TRBV11-2 to TRBJ1-1; 8 nucleotides match TRBD1. CDR1 is SGHAT, CDR2 FQNNGV, per germline. There are 15 residues in the CDR3. V dropped 3 bases and J dropped 4; count of bases not matched to a gene: 7. Here the CDR3 DNA reads TGTGCCAGCAGCTTGGGGCGACAGGGGACCACTGAAGCTTTCTTT. Translating it yields CASSLGRQGTTEAFF.

The chain employs TRBV25-1 and TRBJ2-6; D perhaps matches TRBD2 (5 bases). Trimming cost V 5 bases and J 0 bases, with 8 bases left between them. This CDR3 comprises 15 residues. Germline-derived CDR1 and CDR2 are MGHDK and SYGVNS. CDR3 sequence (DNA): TGTGCCAGCAGTCAGCGGATCTCTGGGGCCAACGTCCTGACTTTC. It yields the protein CASSQRISGANVLTF.

The chain is built from TRBV27 and TRBJ1-2, with a tentative D call TRBD1 (6 bases). V was cut by 5 bases and J by 8 bases, with 18 bases left in between. Per germline, CDR1 MNHEY and CDR2 SMNVEV (reference sequence). The length of the CDR3 is 14 residues. The CDR3 loop reads CASSLLEGGGGYTF. The CDR3, as DNA: TGTGCCAGCAGTCTTCTGGAGGGGGGCGGGGGCTACACCTTC.

The genes are TRBV7-9 and TRBJ1-1; 7 nucleotides agree with TRBD1. In germline, CDR1 is SEHNR, CDR2 FQNEAQ (reference sequence). CDR3 length equals 14 residues. V trimming: 5 bases; J trimming: 1 base; junction bases outside the gene matches: 4. CDR3 amino acids: CASSGWTGNTEAFF. The DNA for the CDR3 is TGTGCCAGCAGCGGATGGACAGGGAACACTGAAGCTTTCTTT.